This T cell receptor (beta chain) was found in a study of blood T cell repertoires in COVID-19. Turning to this clone: This sample includes further DNA sequences coding for the same CDR3.

Profiling relied on immunoSEQ multiplex PCR, and the TCRdb table lists in-frame clones only, not all of them. Of some 230,000 clones listed, 80% to 90% are singletons. This CDR3 is 13 amino acids long. CDR1 is SEHNR, CDR2 FQNEAQ, per germline (reference sequence). Deletions cut 1 base from V and 5 bases from J, with 8 bases between. The source material was PBMCs or T cells enriched from blood (not recorded which). The TCR was taken from a woman aged 18-29 years in a cohort exposed to, infected with or recovered from COVID-19 (not recorded which). The chain joins TRBV7-9 to TRBJ1-2; D ambiguous. CDR3 in DNA: TGTGCCAGCAGCTTAGGTTCGGGGTATGGCTACACCTTC. It encodes CASSLGSGYGYTF.